This T cell receptor beta chain was observed in a study of OX40 agonist ivuxolimab in advanced cancers. Study at large: Patients received the agonistic anti-OX40 (CD134) antibody ivuxolimab.

Sequenced by immunoSEQ multiplex PCR; TCRdb stores in-frame clones only, minus some. The sample lists approximately 81,000 clones; about 88% were seen once. CDR1 is KGHSH, CDR2 LQKENI, per germline. Trimming removed 6 bases from V and 3 bases from J; junction bases left unmatched: 4. This CDR3 spans 14 amino acids. The specimen comprised CD4+ or CD8+ T cells sorted from blood, sampled in a trial of the OX40 agonist ivuxolimab. The rearrangement uses TRBV18 and TRBJ2-7; 11 nucleotides match TRBD1. The receptor's source is an adult with an advanced solid tumor such as melanoma, head and neck, liver or kidney cancer. The CDR3 DNA sequence: TGTGCCAGCTCCCAGGGGACAGGGGGCTACGAGCAGTACTTC. Its protein product is CASSQGTGGYEQYF.